These T cell receptor beta chains were read from a single sample in a study of T cells expressing NK-cell markers. TCRdb re-analyzed the 5' RACE reads; it lists each CDR3 protein once, without DNA. The table lists some 450,000 distinct CDR3 sequences. Sequencing was carried out using blood T cells: a sorted CD56 or NKG2C T cell subset, CD4+ or CD8+ T cells, or bulk PBMC T cells (not recorded which). The receptors shown here come from a woman between 18 and 75 years old in good health. Each CDR3 is given with its conserved first and last residue. Each record gives: V gene, J gene, CDR3 protein.

v_call: TRBV7-2
j_call: TRBJ2-3
cdr3_aa: CASSLSGGQGTDTQYF

v_call: TRBV30
j_call: TRBJ1-1
cdr3_aa: CAWGRTANTEAFF

v_call: TRBV28
j_call: TRBJ1-2
cdr3_aa: CASSDPRTGNSNYGYTF

v_call: TRBV4-1
j_call: TRBJ1-1
cdr3_aa: CASSHTMNTEAFF

v_call: TRBV11-2
j_call: TRBJ2-3
cdr3_aa: CASSYLQGSDTQYF

v_call: TRBV7-2
j_call: TRBJ2-7
cdr3_aa: CASSERWAFEQYF

v_call: TRBV5-4
j_call: TRBJ1-1
cdr3_aa: CASHEGQTNTEAFF

v_call: TRBV20-1
j_call: TRBJ1-1
cdr3_aa: CSARATTGNTEAFF

v_call: TRBV7-2
j_call: TRBJ2-7
cdr3_aa: CASSYSKLIYEQYF

v_call: TRBV12-3/TRBV12-4
j_call: TRBJ1-2
cdr3_aa: CASKGGLYEGYTF

v_call: TRBV18
j_call: TRBJ1-1
cdr3_aa: CASSPPSGGKKAEAFF

v_call: TRBV5-4
j_call: TRBJ1-4
cdr3_aa: CASSLTTGVNEKLFF

v_call: TRBV12-3/TRBV12-4
j_call: TRBJ1-2
cdr3_aa: CASSFGNYGYTF

v_call: TRBV29-1
j_call: TRBJ1-1
cdr3_aa: CSVEGGGGREAFF

v_call: TRBV20-1
j_call: TRBJ1-5
cdr3_aa: CSAINPGTGVVSNQPQHF

v_call: TRBV5-6
j_call: TRBJ2-7
cdr3_aa: CASILWVAKYEQYF

v_call: TRBV25-1
j_call: TRBJ2-3
cdr3_aa: CASSELGGALSTDTQYF

v_call: TRBV11-2
j_call: TRBJ2-2
cdr3_aa: CASSPLSLPGGELFF

v_call: TRBV6-5
j_call: TRBJ1-2
cdr3_aa: CASSYGQGDYTF

v_call: TRBV6-2/TRBV6-3
j_call: TRBJ1-5
cdr3_aa: CASTPSLGLSNQPQHF

v_call: TRBV20-1
j_call: TRBJ1-6
cdr3_aa: CSAGRDTPNSPLHF

v_call: TRBV19
j_call: TRBJ1-1
cdr3_aa: CASSIAGYMNTEAFF

v_call: TRBV6-1
j_call: TRBJ1-2
cdr3_aa: CASRATGGVYGYTF

v_call: TRBV7-2
j_call: TRBJ1-6
cdr3_aa: CASSLVVPGQNSPLHF

v_call: TRBV12-3/TRBV12-4
j_call: TRBJ1-4
cdr3_aa: CASSHGADNEKLFF

v_call: TRBV11-3
j_call: TRBJ2-1
cdr3_aa: CASSLRQGLASEQFF

v_call: TRBV5-1
j_call: TRBJ2-1
cdr3_aa: CASSLSGRLNEQFF

v_call: TRBV30
j_call: TRBJ2-5
cdr3_aa: CAWRLAGPQETQYF

v_call: TRBV5-4
j_call: TRBJ2-3
cdr3_aa: CASSLGGAWGDTQYF

v_call: TRBV5-1
j_call: TRBJ2-5
cdr3_aa: CASSLDWQETQYF

v_call: TRBV6-5
j_call: TRBJ1-1
cdr3_aa: CASSYRTLNTEAFF

v_call: TRBV20-1
j_call: TRBJ1-1
cdr3_aa: CSASNPGTGGTEAFF

v_call: TRBV7-2
j_call: TRBJ2-3
cdr3_aa: CASREVTDTQYF

v_call: TRBV27
j_call: TRBJ2-1
cdr3_aa: CATLAPGEQFF

v_call: TRBV5-1
j_call: TRBJ1-1
cdr3_aa: CASSPGQGREAFF

v_call: TRBV27
j_call: TRBJ2-3
cdr3_aa: CASSFSGAGTDTQYF